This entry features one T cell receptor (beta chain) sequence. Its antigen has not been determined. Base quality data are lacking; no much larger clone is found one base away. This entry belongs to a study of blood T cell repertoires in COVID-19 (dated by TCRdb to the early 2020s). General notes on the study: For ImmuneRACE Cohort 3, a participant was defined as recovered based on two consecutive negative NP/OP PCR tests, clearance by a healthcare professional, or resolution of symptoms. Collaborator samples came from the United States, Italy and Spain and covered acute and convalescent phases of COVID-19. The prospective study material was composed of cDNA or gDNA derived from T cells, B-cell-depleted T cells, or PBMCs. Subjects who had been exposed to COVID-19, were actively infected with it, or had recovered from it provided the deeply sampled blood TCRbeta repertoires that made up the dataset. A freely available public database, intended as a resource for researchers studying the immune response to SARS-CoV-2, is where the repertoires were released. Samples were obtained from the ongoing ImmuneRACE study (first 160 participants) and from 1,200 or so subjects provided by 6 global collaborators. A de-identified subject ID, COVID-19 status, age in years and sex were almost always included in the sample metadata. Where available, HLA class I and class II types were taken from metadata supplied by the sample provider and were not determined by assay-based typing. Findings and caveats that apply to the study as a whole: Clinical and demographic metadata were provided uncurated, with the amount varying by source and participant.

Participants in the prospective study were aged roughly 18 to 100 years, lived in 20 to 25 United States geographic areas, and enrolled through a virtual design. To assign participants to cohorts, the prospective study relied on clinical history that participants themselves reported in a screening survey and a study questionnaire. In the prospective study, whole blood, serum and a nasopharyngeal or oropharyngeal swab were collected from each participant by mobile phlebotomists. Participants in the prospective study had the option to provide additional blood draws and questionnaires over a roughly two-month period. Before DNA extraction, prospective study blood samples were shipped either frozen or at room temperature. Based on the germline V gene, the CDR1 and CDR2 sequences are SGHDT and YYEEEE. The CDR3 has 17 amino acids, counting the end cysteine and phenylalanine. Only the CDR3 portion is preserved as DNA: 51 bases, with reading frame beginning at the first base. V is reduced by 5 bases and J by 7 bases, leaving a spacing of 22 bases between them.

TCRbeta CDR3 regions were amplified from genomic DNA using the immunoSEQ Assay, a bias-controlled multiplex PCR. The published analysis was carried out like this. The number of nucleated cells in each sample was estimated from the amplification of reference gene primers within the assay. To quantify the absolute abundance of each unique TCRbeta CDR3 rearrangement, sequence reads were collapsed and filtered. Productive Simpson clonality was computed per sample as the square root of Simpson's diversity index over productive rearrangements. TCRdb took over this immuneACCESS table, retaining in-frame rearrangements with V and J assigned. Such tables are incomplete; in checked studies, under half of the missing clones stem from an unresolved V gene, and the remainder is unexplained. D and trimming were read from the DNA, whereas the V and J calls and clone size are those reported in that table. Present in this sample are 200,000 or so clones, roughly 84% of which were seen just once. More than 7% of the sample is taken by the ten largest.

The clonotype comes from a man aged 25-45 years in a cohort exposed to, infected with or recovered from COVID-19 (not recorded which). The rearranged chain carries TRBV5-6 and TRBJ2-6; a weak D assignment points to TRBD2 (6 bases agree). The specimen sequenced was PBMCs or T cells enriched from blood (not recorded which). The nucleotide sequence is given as TGTGCCAGCAGTGTACCGGGGACTTTATTAGTTGCCAACGTCCTGACTTTC. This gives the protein CASSVPGTLLVANVLTF.